In its sample, the clone carrying this TCR beta chain was seen a few times. The entry originates in a study of technical replicates of blood from a handful of donors. Assay used: immunoSEQ multiplex PCR; TCRdb lists only in-frame clones, some missing. The sample shows just over 15,000 clones, roughly 88% of them seen only once. V shed 4 bases and J shed 4 bases, with 14 bases lying between them. CDR3 length: 15 amino acids. Germline V gene data show CDR1 as SGHNT and CDR2 as YYREEE (reference sequence). The clonotype was recovered from a human donor in good health. The source material was PBMCs. V gene TRBV5-4 combines with J gene TRBJ2-2, with D perhaps TRBD2 (6 bases). CDR3 coding DNA: TGTGCCAGCAGCCCTGAGGGACTCCTCACCGGGGAGCTGTTTTTT. It yields the protein CASSPEGLLTGELFF.